This is a list of T cell receptor beta chains from one sample in a study of T-cell reconstitution after alpha-beta-depleted transplantation in children. TCRdb analysed the PCR reads with MiXCR anew, one entry per CDR3 protein. Among over 70,000 distinct CDR3 sequences listed, more than 9% were seen once. This material consisted of PBMCs from the stem cell graft donor, taken from the stem cell graft. The source of these receptors is a human donor who donated a stem cell graft to a child with inherited bone marrow failure. Each CDR3 is given with its conserved first and last residue. Fields, in order: V gene, J gene, CDR3 protein.

TRBV28	TRBJ1-5	CASSHGGKPQHF
TRBV29-1	TRBJ2-7	CSVLVPGQTYEQYF
TRBV29-1	TRBJ2-3	CSVSGPSRGSPDTQYF
TRBV7-2	TRBJ2-5	CASSLARLRGGWQETQYF
TRBV9	TRBJ2-1	CASSTGDPNSWDEQFF
TRBV7-2	TRBJ2-5	CASSPSSRQETQYF
TRBV21-1	TRBJ1-6	CASRSRWTSPNSPLHF
TRBV20-1	TRBJ2-2	CSARGGNTGELFF
TRBV7-9	TRBJ2-3	CASSLMGATQYF
TRBV5-1	TRBJ2-1	CASSSQGYNEQFF
TRBV4-2	TRBJ2-7	CASSQDQQDIYEQYF
TRBV5-6	TRBJ2-1	CASSRDFFYNEQFF
TRBV4-3	TRBJ2-3	CASSPRLAGDTDTQYF
TRBV11-2	TRBJ1-5	CASSQGQASNQPQHF
TRBV11-2	TRBJ1-1	CASSRQIMNTEAFF
TRBV6-2/TRBV6-3	TRBJ1-1	CASAAGGITEAFF
TRBV7-9	TRBJ2-2	CASSLSLGGGTGELFF
TRBV29-1	TRBJ1-5	CSVEGDRGGGGNQPQHF
TRBV28	TRBJ1-5	CASSEMDSSNQPQHF
TRBV4-2	TRBJ2-7	CASSDGTGGEDEQYF
TRBV25-1	TRBJ2-2	CASSEYPGGTGELFF
TRBV4-3	TRBJ2-7	CASSQEGGDYEQYF
TRBV7-2	TRBJ2-2	CASSPRDQNTGELFF
TRBV5-1	TRBJ2-7	CASSLASGRAGEQYF
TRBV4-2	TRBJ2-7	CASSLASGGDFEQYF
TRBV3-1	TRBJ1-5	CASSILRQGRNQPQHF
TRBV6-5	TRBJ2-7	CASSRGTGEQYF
TRBV9	TRBJ2-7	CASSVGSGAPYEQYF
TRBV7-3	TRBJ2-1	CASSLTIGPVNEQFF
TRBV5-4	TRBJ2-5	CASSLASQRETQYF
TRBV29-1	TRBJ2-2	CSVPPHARPDTGELFF
TRBV20-1	TRBJ2-5	CSARDPPRGKETQYF
TRBV24-1	TRBJ1-2	CATLRAAYGYTF
TRBV20-1	TRBJ1-6	CSARSTGTGLNSPLHF
TRBV20-1	TRBJ2-2	CSARTSGGNTGELFF
TRBV5-1	TRBJ2-7	CASSPSRESSYEQYF
TRBV20-1	TRBJ2-3	CSALLNTQYF
TRBV27	TRBJ2-1	CATRLAGGPGPGNEQIF
TRBV20-1	TRBJ1-3	CSAPEPSGSGNTIYF
TRBV2	TRBJ2-7	CASSEQGASYEQYF
TRBV4-2	TRBJ2-1	CASSPTLSCNEQFF
TRBV11-2	TRBJ2-7	CASSSIQGVSSYEQYF
TRBV20-1	TRBJ1-2	CSANPDYGYTF
TRBV3-1	TRBJ2-3	CASSRLHTDTQYF
TRBV7-2	TRBJ2-2	CASSLAGTASTGELFF